The source of this T cell receptor beta chain is a study of T cells in localized non-small cell lung cancer. The protocol was immunoSEQ multiplex PCR, while the TCRdb copy is restricted to in-frame clones and leaves out a portion. The table lists approximately 41,000 clones, around 87% of them singletons. Study findings and constraints: Adjacent uninvolved lung tissue had the highest T cell clonality, exceeding tumor. Adjacent lung held a median 57 of the top 100 tumor clones. Longer overall survival was associated with a higher density of T cells in the blood.

In germline, CDR1 is SGHTA, CDR2 FQGNSA. The CDR3 length is 14 residues. V lost 5 bases and J lost 3, with 13 bases in between. Worth noting for this clone: What it binds is not known.

The clonotype comes from a woman aged 18-55 years with stage III lung adenocarcinoma. J is TRBJ2-5 and V is TRBV7-2; TRBD1 is a possible D gene (5 bases). Here the sequenced sample was peripheral blood, taken before any cancer treatment. For the CDR3, the DNA is TGTGCCAGCAGCCCAAGGGCAGGGAAAGAGACCCAGTACTTC. It specifies CASSPRAGKETQYF. Complete variable domain (other parts from reference TRBV7-2 and TRBJ2-5): GAGVSQSPSNKVTEKGKDVELRCDPISGHTALYWYRQSLGQGLEFLIYFQGNSAPDKSGLPSDRFSAERTGGSVSTLTIQRTQQEDSAVYLCASSPRAGKETQYFGPGTRLLVL.